The clone carrying this T cell receptor (beta chain) was observed a few times. Its antigen is unidentified. This entry is derived from a study of vaccination and CD4 T cells after COVID-19. The CDR3 has 16 amino acids. CDR1 SGHTA and CDR2 FQGNSA come from the germline V gene. Trimming removed 5 bases from V and 4 bases from J; junction bases left unmatched: 7. As for treatment: approximately 9-day PBMC culture with coronavirus spike peptide pools or control peptides (ViraFEST assay). Peptide-pool expansion of antigen-specific T cells preceded TCR sequencing in ViraFEST. Every well contained 1.5 million to 2.5 million PBMCs, which were grown with around 10 IU/ml IL-2 and 9 to 10 ug/ml peptide pools. At the Johns Hopkins FTIC core, DNA taken from cultured CD4+ T cells was sequenced by way of the Oncomine TCR Beta short-read assay. Each CDR3 protein gets one entry after TCRdb re-called the PCR reads with MiXCR. There are 15,000 to 20,000 distinct CDR3 sequences in the sample; roughly half occur only once, and 10% to 15% lies in the top ten.

This receptor was taken from a human donor who had recovered from COVID-19. The sample taken for sequencing was CD4+ T cells from blood, cultured in vitro. This chain joins TRBV7-2 and TRBJ2-5; 13 bases fit TRBD2. The CDR3 DNA follows: TGTGCCAGCAGCACACGAGGACTAGCGGGGGCAGAGACCCAGTACTTC. It translates to CASSTRGLAGAETQYF. Using reference TRBV7-2 and TRBJ2-5 for the parts outside the CDR3, the full variable domain is GAGVSQSPSNKVTEKGKDVELRCDPISGHTALYWYRQSLGQGLEFLIYFQGNSAPDKSGLPSDRFSAERTGGSVSTLTIQRTQQEDSAVYLCASSTRGLAGAETQYFGPGTRLLVL.